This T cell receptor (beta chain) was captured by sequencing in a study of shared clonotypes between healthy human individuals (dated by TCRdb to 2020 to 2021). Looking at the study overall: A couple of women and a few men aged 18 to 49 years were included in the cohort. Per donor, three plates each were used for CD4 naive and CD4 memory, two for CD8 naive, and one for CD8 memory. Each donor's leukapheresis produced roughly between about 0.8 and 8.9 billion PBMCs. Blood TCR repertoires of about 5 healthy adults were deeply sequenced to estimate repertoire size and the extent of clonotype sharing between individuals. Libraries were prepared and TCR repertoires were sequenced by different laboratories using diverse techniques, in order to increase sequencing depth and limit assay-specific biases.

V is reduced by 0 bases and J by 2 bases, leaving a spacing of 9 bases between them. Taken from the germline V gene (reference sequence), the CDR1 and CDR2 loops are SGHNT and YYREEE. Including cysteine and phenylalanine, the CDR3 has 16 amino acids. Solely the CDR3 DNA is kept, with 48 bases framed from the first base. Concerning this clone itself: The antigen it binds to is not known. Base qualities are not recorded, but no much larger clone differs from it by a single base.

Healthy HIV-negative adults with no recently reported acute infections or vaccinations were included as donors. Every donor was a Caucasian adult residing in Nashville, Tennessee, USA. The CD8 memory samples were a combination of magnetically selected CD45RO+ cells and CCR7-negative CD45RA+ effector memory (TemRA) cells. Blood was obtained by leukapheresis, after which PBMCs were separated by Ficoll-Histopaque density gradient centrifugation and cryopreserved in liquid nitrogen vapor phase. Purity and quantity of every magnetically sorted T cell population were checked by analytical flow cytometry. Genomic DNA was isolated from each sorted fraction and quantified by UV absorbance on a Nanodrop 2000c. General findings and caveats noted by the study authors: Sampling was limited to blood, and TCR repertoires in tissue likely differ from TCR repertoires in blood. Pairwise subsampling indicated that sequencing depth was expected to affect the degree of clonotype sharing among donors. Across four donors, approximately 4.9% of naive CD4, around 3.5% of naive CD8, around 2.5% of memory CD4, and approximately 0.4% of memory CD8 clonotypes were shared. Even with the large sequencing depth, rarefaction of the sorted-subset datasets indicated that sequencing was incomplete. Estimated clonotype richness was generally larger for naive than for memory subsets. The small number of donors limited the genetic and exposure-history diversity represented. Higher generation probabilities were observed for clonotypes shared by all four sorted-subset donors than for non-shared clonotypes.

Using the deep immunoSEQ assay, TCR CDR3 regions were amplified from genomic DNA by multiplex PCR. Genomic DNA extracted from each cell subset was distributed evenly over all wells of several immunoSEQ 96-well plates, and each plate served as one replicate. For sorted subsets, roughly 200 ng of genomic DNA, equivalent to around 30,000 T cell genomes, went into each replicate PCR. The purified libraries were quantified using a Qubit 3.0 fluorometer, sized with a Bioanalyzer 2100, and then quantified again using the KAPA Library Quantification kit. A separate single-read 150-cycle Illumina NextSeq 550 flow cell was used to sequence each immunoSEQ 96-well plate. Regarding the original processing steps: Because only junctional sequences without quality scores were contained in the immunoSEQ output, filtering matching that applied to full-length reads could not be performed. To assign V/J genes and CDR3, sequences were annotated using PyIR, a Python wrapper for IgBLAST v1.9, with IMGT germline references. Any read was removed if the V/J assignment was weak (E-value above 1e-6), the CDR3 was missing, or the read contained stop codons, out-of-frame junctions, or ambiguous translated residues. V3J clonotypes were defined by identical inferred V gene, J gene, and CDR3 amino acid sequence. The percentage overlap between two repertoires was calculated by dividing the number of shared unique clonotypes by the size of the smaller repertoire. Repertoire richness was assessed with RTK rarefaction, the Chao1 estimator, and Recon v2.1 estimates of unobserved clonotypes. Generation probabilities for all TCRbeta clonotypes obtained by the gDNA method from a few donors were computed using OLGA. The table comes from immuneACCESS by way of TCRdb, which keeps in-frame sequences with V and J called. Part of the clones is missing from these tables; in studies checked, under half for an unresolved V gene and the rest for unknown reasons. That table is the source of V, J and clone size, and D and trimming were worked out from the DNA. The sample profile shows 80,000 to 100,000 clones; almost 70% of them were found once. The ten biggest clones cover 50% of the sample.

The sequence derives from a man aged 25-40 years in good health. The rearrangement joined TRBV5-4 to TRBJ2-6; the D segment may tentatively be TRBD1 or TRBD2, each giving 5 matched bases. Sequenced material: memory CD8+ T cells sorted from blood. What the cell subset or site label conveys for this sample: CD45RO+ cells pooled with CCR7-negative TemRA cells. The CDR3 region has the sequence CASSLGGGTGANVLTF. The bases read TGTGCCAGCAGCTTGGGTGGGGGAACTGGGGCCAACGTCCTGACTTTC.